What follows are 10 T cell receptor beta chains derived from one specimen sequenced in a study of beta chain features in type 1 diabetes. Every isolated RNA sample was fully reverse transcribed, so sequencing captured expressed TCRB transcripts. Sequencing used immunoSEQ multiplex PCR; TCRdb keeps in-frame clones, though not all of them. Among 150,000 or so clones listed, 40% to 60% were seen once. Sequencing was carried out using Tregs from blood. These receptor sequences come from a man aged 18 to 30 in good health.

This clone appeared a few times. The V and J genes are TRBV7-2 and TRBJ2-1; no definite D call. This CDR3 region has 11 residues. Germline V lookup: CDR1 SGHTA, CDR2 FQGNSA. V was cut by 6 bases and J by 7 bases, with 7 bases left in between. Here the CDR3 DNA reads TGTGCCAGCAGGAGTAATAATGAGCAGTTCTTC. Protein sequence: CASRSNNEQFF. Variable domain in full (rest from reference TRBV7-2 and TRBJ2-1): GAGVSQSPSNKVTEKGKDVELRCDPISGHTALYWYRQSLGQGLEFLIYFQGNSAPDKSGLPSDRFSAERTGGSVSTLTIQRTQQEDSAVYLCASRSNNEQFFGPGTRLTVL.

The rearrangement joins TRBV19 to TRBJ2-2, with D maybe TRBD1 (6 bases). Per germline, CDR1 LNHDA and CDR2 SQIVND (reference sequence). V shed 6 bases and J shed 3 bases, with 11 bases lying between them. This CDR3 is built from 14 residues. The CDR3 spells CASRIRTDTGELFF. The CDR3 nucleotides read TGTGCCAGTAGAATTAGGACAGACACCGGGGAGCTGTTTTTT.

This chain links TRBV7-2 with TRBJ1-1; D is undetermined. The CDR3 runs to 15 residues. V lost 1 base and J 0 bases, leaving 9 bases between the germline ends. Germline V CDR1 and CDR2: SGHTA, FQGNSA. The CDR3 is CASSLVVGVNTEAFF. For the CDR3, the DNA is TGTGCCAGCAGCTTAGTGGTCGGGGTGAACACTGAAGCTTTCTTT.

The rearrangement joins TRBV7-9 to TRBJ1-5; 7 nucleotides align to TRBD1. CDR3 size: 13 residues. The trim removed 8 bases at V and 5 bases at J, leaving 6 bases unmatched. Germline CDR1 SEHNR, CDR2 FQNEAQ (reference sequence). CDR3 sequence: CASGRDRYQPQHF. CDR3 nucleotide sequence: TGTGCCAGCGGCCGGGACAGATATCAGCCCCAGCATTTT.

The chain employs TRBV7-9 and TRBJ1-4; D perhaps matches TRBD1 (6 bases). The ends were cut back, 5 bases at V and 2 bases at J, with 12 bases in the middle. The CDR3 spans 15 residues. The germline V gene has CDR1 SEHNR and CDR2 FQNEAQ (reference sequence). CDR3 sequence reads: CASSLRQDTNEKLFF. DNA for the CDR3: TGTGCCAGCAGCCTTCGACAGGACACTAATGAAAAACTGTTTTTT.

The rearrangement uses TRBV2 and TRBJ2-4, with 14 nucleotides matching TRBD2. The CDR3 has 14 amino acids. In germline, CDR1 is SNHLY, CDR2 FYNNEI. V lost 7 bases and J lost 6; bases outside the gene matches: 2. This chain's CDR3 is CASKGLAGVNIQYF. DNA of the CDR3: TGTGCCAGCAAGGGACTAGCGGGAGTAAACATTCAGTACTTC.

The CDR3 DNA reads TGTGCCAGCAGTTACCCGGGAGGGTCCTACGAGCAGTACTTC. Its protein is CASSYPGGSYEQYF. The chain links TRBV28 to TRBJ2-7, with 8 bases aligning to TRBD2. The V and J ends lost 4 bases and 1 base, in that order; junction bases with no gene match: 3. The CDR3 length is 14 residues. The germline CDR1 and CDR2 sequences are MDHEN and SYDVKM.

V gene TRBV7-9 combines with J gene TRBJ2-7; no clear D. Germline lookup yields CDR1 SEHNR and CDR2 FQNEAQ (reference sequence). The V gene lost 6 bases and the J gene lost 4 bases, with 13 bases spanning the gap. The CDR3 contains 13 residues. The CDR3 DNA sequence: TGTGCCAGCAGTCAAAAAGACTCTTACGAGCAGTACTTC. Encoded protein: CASSQKDSYEQYF.

This clone has more than one count but fewer than ten. The J gene is TRBJ1-1, the V gene TRBV5-6, with unresolved D. The germline V gene encodes CDR1 SGHDT and CDR2 YYEEEE. This CDR3 has 13 residues. V shed 4 bases and J shed 0 bases, with 7 bases lying between them. The chain's CDR3 is CASSRGLNTEAFF. For the CDR3, the DNA is TGTGCCAGCAGCCGAGGCTTGAACACTGAAGCTTTCTTT.

This clone was picked up a small number of times. CDR3 sequence: CASLKTSGSITGELFF. DNA of the CDR3: TGCGCCAGTCTTAAGACTAGCGGGAGTATCACCGGGGAGCTGTTTTTT. The genes are TRBV5-1 and TRBJ2-2, with 12 positions matching TRBD2. The CDR3 length is 16 residues. The V segment lost 8 bases and the J segment 4 bases; nucleotides outside the gene matches: 9. Germline lookup yields CDR1 SGHRS and CDR2 YFSETQ.